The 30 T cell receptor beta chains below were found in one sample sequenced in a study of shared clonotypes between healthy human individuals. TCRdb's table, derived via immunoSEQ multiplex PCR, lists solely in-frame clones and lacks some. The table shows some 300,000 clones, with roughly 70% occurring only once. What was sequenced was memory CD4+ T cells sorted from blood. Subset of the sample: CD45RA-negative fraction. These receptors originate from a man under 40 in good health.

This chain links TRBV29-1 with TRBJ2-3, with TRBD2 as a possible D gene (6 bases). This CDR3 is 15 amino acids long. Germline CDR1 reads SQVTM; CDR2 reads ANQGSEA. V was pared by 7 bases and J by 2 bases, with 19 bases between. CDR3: CSDRRDAEPTDTQYF. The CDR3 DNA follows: TGCAGCGACAGGAGGGACGCCGAACCCACAGATACGCAGTATTTT.

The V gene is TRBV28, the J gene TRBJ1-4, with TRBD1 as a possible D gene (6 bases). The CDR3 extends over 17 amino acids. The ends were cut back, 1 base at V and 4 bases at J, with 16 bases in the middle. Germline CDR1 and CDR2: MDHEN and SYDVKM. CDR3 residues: CASSLSPDRIFNEKLFF. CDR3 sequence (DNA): TGTGCCAGCAGTTTATCTCCCGACAGGATTTTTAATGAAAAACTGTTTTTT.

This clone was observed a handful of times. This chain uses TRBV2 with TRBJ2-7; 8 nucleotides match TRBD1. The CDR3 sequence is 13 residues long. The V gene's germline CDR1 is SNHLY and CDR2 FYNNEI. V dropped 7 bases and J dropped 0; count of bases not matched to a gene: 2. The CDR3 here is CASTGQGSYEQYF. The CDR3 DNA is TGTGCCAGCACCGGACAGGGCTCCTACGAGCAGTACTTC.

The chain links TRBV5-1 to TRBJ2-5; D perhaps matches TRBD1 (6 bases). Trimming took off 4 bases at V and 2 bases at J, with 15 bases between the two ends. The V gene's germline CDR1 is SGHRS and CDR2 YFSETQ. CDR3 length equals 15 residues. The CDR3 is CASSPNAQGQETQYF. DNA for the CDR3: TGCGCCAGCAGCCCGAATGCGCAGGGGCAAGAGACCCAGTACTTC.

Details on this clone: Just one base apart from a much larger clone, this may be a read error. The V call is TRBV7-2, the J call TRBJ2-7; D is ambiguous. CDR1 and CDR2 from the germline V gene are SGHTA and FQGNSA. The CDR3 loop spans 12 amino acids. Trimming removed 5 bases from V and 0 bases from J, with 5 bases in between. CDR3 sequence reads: CASSQSSYEQYF. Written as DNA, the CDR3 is TGTGCCAGCAGCCAGAGCTCCTACGAGCAGTACTTC.

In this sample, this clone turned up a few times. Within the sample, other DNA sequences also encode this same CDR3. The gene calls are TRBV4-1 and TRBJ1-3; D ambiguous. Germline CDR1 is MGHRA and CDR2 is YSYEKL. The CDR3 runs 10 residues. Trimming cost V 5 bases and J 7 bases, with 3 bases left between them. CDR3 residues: CASSGNTIYF. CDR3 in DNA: TGCGCCAGCAGCGGGAACACCATATATTTT.

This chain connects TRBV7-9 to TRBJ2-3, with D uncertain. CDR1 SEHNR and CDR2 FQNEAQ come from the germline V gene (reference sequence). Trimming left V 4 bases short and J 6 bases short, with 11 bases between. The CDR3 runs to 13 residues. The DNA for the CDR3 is TGTGCCAGCAGCTCATCTAGTTATGATACGCAGTATTTT. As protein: CASSSSSYDTQYF.

This CDR3 reads CASSIDGTSLDEQYF. The CDR3 DNA reads as TGTGCCAGTAGTATAGACGGGACTAGTCTCGACGAGCAGTACTTC. The chain combines TRBV19 with TRBJ2-7; 8 bases align to TRBD2. Germline CDR1 and CDR2: LNHDA and SQIVND (reference sequence). After removal of 0 bases from V and 5 bases from J, the junction contained 6 bases not matched to a gene. The CDR3 has 15 amino acids.

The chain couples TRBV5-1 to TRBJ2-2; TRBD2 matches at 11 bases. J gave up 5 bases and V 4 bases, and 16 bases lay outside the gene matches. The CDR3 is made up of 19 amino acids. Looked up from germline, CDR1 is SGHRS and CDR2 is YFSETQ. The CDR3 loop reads CASSPRLAGPPQWTGELFF. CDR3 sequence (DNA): TGCGCCAGCAGCCCTCGACTAGCGGGGCCCCCCCAGTGGACCGGGGAGCTGTTTTTT.

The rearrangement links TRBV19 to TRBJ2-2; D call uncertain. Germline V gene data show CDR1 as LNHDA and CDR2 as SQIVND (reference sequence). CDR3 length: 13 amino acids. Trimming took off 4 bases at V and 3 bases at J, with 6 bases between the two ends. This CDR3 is CASSKGDTGELFF. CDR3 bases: TGTGCCAGTAGTAAAGGCGACACCGGGGAGCTGTTTTTT.

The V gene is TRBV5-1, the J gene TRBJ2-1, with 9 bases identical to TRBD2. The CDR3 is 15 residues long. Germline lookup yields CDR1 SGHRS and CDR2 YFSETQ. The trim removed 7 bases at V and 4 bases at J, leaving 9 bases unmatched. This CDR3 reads CASSAGTSFYNEQFF. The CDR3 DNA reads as TGCGCCAGCTCCGCCGGGACTAGCTTTTACAATGAGCAGTTCTTC. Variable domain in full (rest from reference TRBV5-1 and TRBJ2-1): KAGVTQTPRYLIKTRGQQVTLSCSPISGHRSVSWYQQTPGQGLQFLFEYFSETQRNKGNFPGRFSGRQFSNSRSEMNVSTLELGDSALYLCASSAGTSFYNEQFFGPGTRLTVL.

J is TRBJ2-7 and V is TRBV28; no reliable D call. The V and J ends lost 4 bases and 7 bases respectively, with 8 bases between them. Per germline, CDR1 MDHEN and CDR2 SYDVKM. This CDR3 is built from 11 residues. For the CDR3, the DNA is TGTGCCAGCAGTTATAGGTTAGAGCAGTACTTC. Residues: CASSYRLEQYF.

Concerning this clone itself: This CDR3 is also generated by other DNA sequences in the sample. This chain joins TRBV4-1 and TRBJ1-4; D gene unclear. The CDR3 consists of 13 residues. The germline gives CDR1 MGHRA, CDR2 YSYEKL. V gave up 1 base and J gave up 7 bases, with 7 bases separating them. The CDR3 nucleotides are TGCGCCAGCAGCCAAGCTCGTGGTGAAAAACTGTTTTTT. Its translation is CASSQARGEKLFF.

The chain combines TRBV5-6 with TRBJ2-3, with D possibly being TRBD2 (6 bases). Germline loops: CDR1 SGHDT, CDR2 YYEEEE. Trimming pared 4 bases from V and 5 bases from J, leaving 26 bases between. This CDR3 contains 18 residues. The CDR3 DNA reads TGTGCCAGCAGCCCCCTTACTTTCGGGAGCGAGGGCCGAGATACGCAGTATTTT. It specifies CASSPLTFGSEGRDTQYF.

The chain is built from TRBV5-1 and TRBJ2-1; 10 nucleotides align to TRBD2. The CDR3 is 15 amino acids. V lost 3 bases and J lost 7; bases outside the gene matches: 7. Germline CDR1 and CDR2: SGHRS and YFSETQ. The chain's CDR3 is CASSSGTSERNEQFF. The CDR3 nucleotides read TGCGCCAGCAGCTCGGGGACTAGCGAACGTAATGAGCAGTTCTTC.

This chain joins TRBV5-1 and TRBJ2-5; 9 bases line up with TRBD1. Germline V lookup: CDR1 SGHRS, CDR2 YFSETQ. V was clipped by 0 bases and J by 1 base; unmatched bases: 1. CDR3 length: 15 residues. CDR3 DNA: TGCGCCAGCAGCTTGGGGGACAGGGCCCAAGAGACCCAGTACTTC. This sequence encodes CASSLGDRAQETQYF.

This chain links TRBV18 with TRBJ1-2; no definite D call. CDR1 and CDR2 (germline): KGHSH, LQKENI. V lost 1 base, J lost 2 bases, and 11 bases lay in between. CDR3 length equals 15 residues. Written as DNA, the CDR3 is TGTGCCAGCTCACCACAAATGGCCGGAAACTATGGCTACACCTTC. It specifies CASSPQMAGNYGYTF.

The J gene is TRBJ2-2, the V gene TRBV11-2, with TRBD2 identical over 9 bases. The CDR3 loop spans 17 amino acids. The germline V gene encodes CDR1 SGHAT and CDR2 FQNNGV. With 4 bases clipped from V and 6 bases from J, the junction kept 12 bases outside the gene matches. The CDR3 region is CASSSTSGPSLPGELFF. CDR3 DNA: TGTGCCAGCAGCTCCACTAGCGGGCCCTCCCTTCCCGGGGAGCTGTTTTTT.

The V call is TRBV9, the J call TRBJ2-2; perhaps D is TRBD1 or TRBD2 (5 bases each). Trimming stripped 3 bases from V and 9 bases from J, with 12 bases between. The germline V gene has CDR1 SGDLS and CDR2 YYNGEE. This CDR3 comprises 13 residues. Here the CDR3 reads CASSAPEGRELFF. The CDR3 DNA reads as TGTGCCAGCAGCGCCCCTGAGGGACGGGAGCTGTTTTTT. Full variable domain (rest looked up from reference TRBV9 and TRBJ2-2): DSGVTQTPKHLITATGQRVTLRCSPRSGDLSVYWYQQSLDQGLQFLIQYYNGEERAKGNILERFSAQQFPDLHSELNLSSLELGDSALYFCASSAPEGRELFFGEGSRLTVL.

The CDR3 sequence is CASSQDRGFSYEQYF. The CDR3 nucleotides are TGCGCCAGCAGCCAAGATCGGGGGTTCTCCTACGAGCAGTACTTC. The rearrangement uses TRBV4-3 and TRBJ2-7; D is possibly TRBD2 (6 bases). CDR1 LGHNA and CDR2 YSLEER come from the germline V gene. There are 15 residues in the CDR3. Trimming cost V 0 bases and J 0 bases, with 9 bases left between them.

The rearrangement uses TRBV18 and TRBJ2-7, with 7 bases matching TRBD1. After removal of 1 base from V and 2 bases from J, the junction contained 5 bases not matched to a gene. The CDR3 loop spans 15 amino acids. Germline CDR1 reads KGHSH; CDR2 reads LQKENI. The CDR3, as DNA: TGTGCCAGCTCACCACGGCAGGGGGTTACCTACGAGCAGTACTTC. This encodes CASSPRQGVTYEQYF.

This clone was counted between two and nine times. CDR3 region: CASSLARAAGELFF. CDR3 DNA: TGTGCCAGCAGCTTAGCCCGGGCCGCCGGGGAGCTGTTTTTT. The chain has TRBV7-8 and TRBJ2-2; no clear D gene. This CDR3 has 14 amino acids. Germline V gives CDR1 SGHVS, CDR2 FQNEAQ. The V and J ends lost 0 bases and 6 bases respectively, with 8 bases between them.

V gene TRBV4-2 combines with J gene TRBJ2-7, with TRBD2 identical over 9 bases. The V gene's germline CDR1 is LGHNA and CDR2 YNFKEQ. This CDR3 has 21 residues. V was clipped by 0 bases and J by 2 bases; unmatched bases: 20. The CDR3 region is CASSQEGLGTSWIKPTYEQYF. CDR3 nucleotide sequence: TGTGCCAGCAGCCAAGAAGGCCTAGGGACTAGCTGGATAAAGCCGACCTACGAGCAGTACTTC.

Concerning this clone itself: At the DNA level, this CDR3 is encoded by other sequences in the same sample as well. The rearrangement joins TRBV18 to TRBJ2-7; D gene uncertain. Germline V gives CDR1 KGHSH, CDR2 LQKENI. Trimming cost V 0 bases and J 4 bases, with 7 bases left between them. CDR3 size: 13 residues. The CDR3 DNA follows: TGTGCCAGCTCACCACCGTCCGGTTACGAGCAGTACTTC. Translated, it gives CASSPPSGYEQYF.

CDR3 sequence reads: CSVGTAGEQYF. In DNA, the CDR3 is TGCAGCGTGGGGACAGCCGGCGAGCAGTACTTC. This rearrangement joins TRBV29-1 to TRBJ2-7; 7 bases map to TRBD1. The germline V gene has CDR1 SQVTM and CDR2 ANQGSEA. V lost 6 bases to trimming and J lost 6 bases; unmatched junction nucleotides: 5. The CDR3 spans 11 residues.

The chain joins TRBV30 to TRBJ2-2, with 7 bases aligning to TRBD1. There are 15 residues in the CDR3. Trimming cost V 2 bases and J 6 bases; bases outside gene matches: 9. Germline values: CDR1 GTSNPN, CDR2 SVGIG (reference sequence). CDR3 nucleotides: TGTGCCTGGAGTCTCAGGGGGTCCAGGTCCGGGGAGCTGTTTTTT. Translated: CAWSLRGSRSGELFF.

CDR3 coding DNA: TGTGCCAGCAGGGCCGACAGTTTAACCGGGGAGCTGTTTTTT. As protein: CASRADSLTGELFF. The chain joins TRBV2 to TRBJ2-2, with D maybe TRBD1 (5 bases). Trimming cost V 6 bases and J 5 bases, with 13 bases left between them. Germline assignment: CDR1 SNHLY and CDR2 FYNNEI. The length of the CDR3 is 14 residues.

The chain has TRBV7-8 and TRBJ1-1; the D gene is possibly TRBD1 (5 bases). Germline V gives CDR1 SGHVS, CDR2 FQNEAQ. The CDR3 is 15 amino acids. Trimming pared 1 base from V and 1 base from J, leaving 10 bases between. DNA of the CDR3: TGTGCCAGCAGCTTAGGGGGGACGGCGAACACTGAAGCTTTCTTT. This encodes CASSLGGTANTEAFF.

CDR3 residues: CASSPLRRDRDTDTQYF. The CDR3 bases are TGTGCCAGCTCACCACTGAGGAGGGACAGGGACACAGATACGCAGTATTTT. The chain has TRBV18 and TRBJ2-3, with 9 bases that match TRBD1. The germline CDR1 and CDR2 sequences are KGHSH and LQKENI. There are 17 residues in the CDR3. V shed 1 base and J 2 bases; nucleotides not matched to a gene: 7.

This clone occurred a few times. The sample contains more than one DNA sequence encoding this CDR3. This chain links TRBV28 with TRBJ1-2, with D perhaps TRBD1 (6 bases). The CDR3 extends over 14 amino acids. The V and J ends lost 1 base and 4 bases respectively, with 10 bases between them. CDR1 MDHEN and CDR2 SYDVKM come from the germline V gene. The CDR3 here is CASSLSGTIYGYTF. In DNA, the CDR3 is TGTGCCAGCAGTTTATCCGGGACAATCTATGGCTACACCTTC.